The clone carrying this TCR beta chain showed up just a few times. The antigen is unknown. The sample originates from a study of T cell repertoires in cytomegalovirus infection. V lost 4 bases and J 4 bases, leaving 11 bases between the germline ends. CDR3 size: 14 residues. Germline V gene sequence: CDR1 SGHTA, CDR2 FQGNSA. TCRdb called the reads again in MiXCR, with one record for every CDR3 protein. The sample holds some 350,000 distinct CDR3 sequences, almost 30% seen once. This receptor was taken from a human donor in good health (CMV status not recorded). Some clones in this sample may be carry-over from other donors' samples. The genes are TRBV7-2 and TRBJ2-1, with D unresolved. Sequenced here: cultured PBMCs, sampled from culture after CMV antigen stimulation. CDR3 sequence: CASSSIPGYNEQFF. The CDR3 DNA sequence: TGTGCCAGCAGCTCCATCCCAGGTTACAATGAGCAGTTCTTC.